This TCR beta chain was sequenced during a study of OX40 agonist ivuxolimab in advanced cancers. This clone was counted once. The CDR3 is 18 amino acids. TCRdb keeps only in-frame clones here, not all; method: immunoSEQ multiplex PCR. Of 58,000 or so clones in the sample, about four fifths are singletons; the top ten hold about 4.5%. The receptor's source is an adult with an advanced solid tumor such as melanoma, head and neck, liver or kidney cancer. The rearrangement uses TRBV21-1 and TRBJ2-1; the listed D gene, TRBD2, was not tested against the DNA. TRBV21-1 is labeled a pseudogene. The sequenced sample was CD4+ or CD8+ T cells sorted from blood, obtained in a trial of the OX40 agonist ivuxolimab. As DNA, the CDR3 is TGTGCCAGCAGCAAAGTGCTTTTCCTAGCGGGAGATGGGAATGAGCAGTTCTTC. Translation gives CASSKVLFLAGDGNEQFF.